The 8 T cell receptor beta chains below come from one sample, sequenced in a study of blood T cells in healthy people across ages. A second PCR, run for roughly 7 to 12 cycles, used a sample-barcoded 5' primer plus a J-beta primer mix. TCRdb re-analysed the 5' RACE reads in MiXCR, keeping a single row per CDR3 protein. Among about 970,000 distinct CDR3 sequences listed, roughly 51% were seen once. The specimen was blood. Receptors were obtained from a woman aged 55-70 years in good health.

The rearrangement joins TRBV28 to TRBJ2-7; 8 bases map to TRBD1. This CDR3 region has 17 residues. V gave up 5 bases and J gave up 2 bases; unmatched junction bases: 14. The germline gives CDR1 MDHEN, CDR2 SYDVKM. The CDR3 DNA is TGTGCCAGCAGTCTCCGGGACAGGCACTCTCATCCCTACGAGCAGTACTTC. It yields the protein CASSLRDRHSHPYEQYF.

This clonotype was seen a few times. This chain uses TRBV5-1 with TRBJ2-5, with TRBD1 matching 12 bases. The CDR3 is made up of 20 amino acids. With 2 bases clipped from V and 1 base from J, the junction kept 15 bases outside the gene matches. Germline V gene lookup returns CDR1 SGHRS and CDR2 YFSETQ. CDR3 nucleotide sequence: TGCGCCAGCAGCTTAACCACCGGGACAGGGGGCCGGGTGTCCCAAGAGACCCAGTACTTC. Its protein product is CASSLTTGTGGRVSQETQYF. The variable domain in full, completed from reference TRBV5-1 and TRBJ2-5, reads KAGVTQTPRYLIKTRGQQVTLSCSPISGHRSVSWYQQTPGQGLQFLFEYFSETQRNKGNFPGRFSGRQFSNSRSEMNVSTLELGDSALYLCASSLTTGTGGRVSQETQYFGPGTRLLVL.

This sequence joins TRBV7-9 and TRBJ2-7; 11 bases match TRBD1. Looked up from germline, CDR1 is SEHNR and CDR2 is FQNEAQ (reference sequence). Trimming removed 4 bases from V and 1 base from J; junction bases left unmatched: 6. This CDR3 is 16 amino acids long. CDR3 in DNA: TGTGCCAGCAGCTCTACGGACAGGGGGCCTTCCTACGAGCAGTACTTC. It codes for CASSSTDRGPSYEQYF. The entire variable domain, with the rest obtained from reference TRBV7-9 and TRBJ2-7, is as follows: DTGVSQNPRHKITKRGQNVTFRCDPISEHNRLYWYRQTLGQGPEFLTYFQNEAQLEKSRLLSDRFSAERPKGSFSTLEIQRTEQGDSAMYLCASSSTDRGPSYEQYFGPGTRLTVT.

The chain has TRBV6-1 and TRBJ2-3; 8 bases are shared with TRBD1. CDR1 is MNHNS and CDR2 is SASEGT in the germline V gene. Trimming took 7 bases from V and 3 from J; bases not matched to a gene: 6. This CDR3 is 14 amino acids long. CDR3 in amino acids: CASITGGSTDTQYF. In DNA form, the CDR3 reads TGTGCCAGCATTACAGGGGGAAGTACAGATACGCAGTATTTT.

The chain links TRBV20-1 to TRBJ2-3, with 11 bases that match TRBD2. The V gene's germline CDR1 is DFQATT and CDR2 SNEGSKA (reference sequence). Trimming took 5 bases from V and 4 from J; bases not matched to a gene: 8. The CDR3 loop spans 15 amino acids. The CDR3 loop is CSARPLAGGSDTQYF. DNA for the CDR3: TGCAGTGCTCGCCCCCTAGCGGGAGGATCAGATACGCAGTATTTT.

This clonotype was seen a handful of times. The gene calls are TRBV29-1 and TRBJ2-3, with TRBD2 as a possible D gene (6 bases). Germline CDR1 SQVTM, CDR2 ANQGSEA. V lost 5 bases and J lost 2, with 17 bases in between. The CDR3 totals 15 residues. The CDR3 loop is CSVPAPGTFTDTQYF. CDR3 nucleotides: TGCAGCGTTCCCGCACCCGGGACTTTCACAGATACGCAGTATTTT.

Here the CDR3 DNA reads TGTGCCAGCAGCTTAGAGTTTTCAGAGACCCAGTACTTC. Translated, it gives CASSLEFSETQYF. The chain has TRBV11-2 and TRBJ2-5; D gene unclear. Germline V CDR1 and CDR2: SGHAT, FQNNGV. The CDR3 has 13 residues. The germline V and J ends were trimmed by 0 bases and 4 bases, with 6 bases remaining between them.

CDR3 sequence (DNA): TGTGCCAGCAGCCCCATCAGGGGGAACACTGAAGCTTTCTTT. Translated: CASSPIRGNTEAFF. The chain links TRBV2 to TRBJ1-1, with a weak D call TRBD1 (6 bases). The CDR3 is made up of 14 amino acids. CDR1 is SNHLY, CDR2 FYNNEI, per germline. V was trimmed by 6 bases and J by 1 base, leaving 12 bases between them.